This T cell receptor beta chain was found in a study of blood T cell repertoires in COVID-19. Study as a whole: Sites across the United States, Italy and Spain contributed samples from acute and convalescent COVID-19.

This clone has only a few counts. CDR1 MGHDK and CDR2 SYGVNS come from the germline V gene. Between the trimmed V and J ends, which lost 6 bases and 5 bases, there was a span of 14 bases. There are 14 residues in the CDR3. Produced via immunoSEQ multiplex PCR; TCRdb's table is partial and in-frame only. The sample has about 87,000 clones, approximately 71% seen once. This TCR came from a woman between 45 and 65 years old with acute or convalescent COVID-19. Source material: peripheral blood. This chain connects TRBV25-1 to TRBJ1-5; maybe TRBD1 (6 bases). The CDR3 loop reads CASRGRGWDQPQHF. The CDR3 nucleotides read TGTGCCAGCAGGGGCAGGGGATGGGATCAGCCCCAGCATTTT. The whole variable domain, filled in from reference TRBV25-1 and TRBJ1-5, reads EADIYQTPRYLVIGTGKKITLECSQTMGHDKMYWYQQDPGMELHLIHYSYGVNSTEKGDLSSESTVSRIRTEHFPLTLESARPSHTSQYLCASRGRGWDQPQHFGDGTRLSIL.